Each of the 17 T cell receptor beta chains below was sequenced from the same sample in a study of blood T cells in healthy people across ages (dated by TCRdb to about 2015). To prepare the library, 5' RACE was applied. TCRdb records Illumina HiSeq 2500 as the sequencer. A second PCR of about 6 to 11 cycles was run with a J-beta primer mix and a sample-barcoded 5' primer. TCRdb ran its own pipeline on the public reads, namely fastp trimming at Q25 and MiXCR clone calling, and kept in-frame beta chains. Each entry is one CDR3 protein sequence, shown with its most common DNA and genes. The sample table records approximately 850,000 distinct CDR3 sequences; under 55% of these occur just once. The biggest ten clones account for about a fifth of the sample. Sequencing used blood. These receptors were obtained from a man in his 60s in good health.

This chain uses TRBV20-1 with TRBJ2-7; TRBD1 is a possible D gene (5 bases). CDR1 is DFQATT, CDR2 SNEGSKA, per germline (reference sequence). CDR3 length: 16 residues. The germline V and J ends were trimmed by 3 bases and 2 bases, with 20 bases remaining between them. DNA of the CDR3: TGCAGTGCTAGCCCCCAGGACCCGGACACCGCCTACGAGCAGTACTTC. Its translation: CSASPQDPDTAYEQYF.

The chain employs TRBV9 and TRBJ2-1; 10 bases align to TRBD2. The V gene end was trimmed by 3 bases and the J gene end by 3 bases; junction bases not matched to a gene: 12. Per the germline V gene, CDR1 is SGDLS and CDR2 is YYNGEE. The CDR3 has 18 amino acids. The CDR3 loop reads CASSGPLAGAQYYNEQFF. CDR3 in DNA: TGTGCCAGCAGCGGACCGCTAGCGGGGGCGCAATACTACAATGAGCAGTTCTTC.

This clonotype came up a few times. The rearrangement links TRBV12-3 or TRBV12-4 to TRBJ1-2, with unresolved D. V was clipped by 6 bases and J by 7 bases, with 18 bases between them. This CDR3 is 14 amino acids long. The CDR3 nucleotides are TGTGCCAGCAGCTCCGTTTCCCGGTCTGGTGGCTACACCTTC. It is translated as CASSSVSRSGGYTF.

This clonotype was found once. The V and J genes are TRBV3-1 and TRBJ2-7; no firm D call. With 2 bases removed from V and 5 bases from J, the gap between germline ends came to 13 bases. Germline CDR1 LGHDT, CDR2 YNNKEL (reference sequence). The CDR3 is made up of 14 amino acids. The CDR3 region is CASSQNLTSNEQYF. The CDR3 nucleotides read TGTGCCAGCAGCCAAAATTTGACTTCCAACGAGCAGTACTTC.

The chain joins TRBV20-1 to TRBJ1-4, with D perhaps TRBD1 (5 bases). The CDR3 spans 11 residues. V was clipped by 3 bases and J by 11 bases, with 10 bases between them. CDR1 and CDR2 (germline): DFQATT, SNEGSKA (reference sequence). This CDR3 reads CSAREEGKLFF. CDR3 nucleotide sequence: TGCAGTGCTAGGGAGGAGGGGAAACTGTTTTTT.

The sample holds a few counts of this clonotype. The chain is built from TRBV6-6 and TRBJ1-2; maybe TRBD1 (6 bases). CDR3 length: 15 residues. CDR1 and CDR2 (germline): MNHNY, SVGAGI (reference sequence). V gave up 0 bases and J gave up 7 bases, with 15 bases separating them. The CDR3 loop is CASSYSWDTGGGYTF. The CDR3 DNA sequence: TGTGCCAGCAGTTACTCGTGGGACACCGGAGGTGGCTACACCTTC.

As for this clonotype: A read error is possible here, since a much larger clone lies one base away. The chain couples TRBV7-2 to TRBJ2-1; 9 bases agree with TRBD1. J lost 4 bases, V lost 4 bases, and 5 bases had no gene match. The CDR3 is 15 residues long. In germline, CDR1 is SGHTA, CDR2 FQGNSA. This CDR3 is CASSSGTGFYNEQFF. The CDR3 region has the DNA TGTGCCAGCAGCTCCGGGACAGGGTTTTACAATGAGCAGTTCTTC. The full variable domain, its missing parts supplied by reference TRBV7-2 and TRBJ2-1, is GAGVSQSPSNKVTEKGKDVELRCDPISGHTALYWYRQSLGQGLEFLIYFQGNSAPDKSGLPSDRFSAERTGGSVSTLTIQRTQQEDSAVYLCASSSGTGFYNEQFFGPGTRLTVL.

V and J are TRBV12-3 or TRBV12-4 and TRBJ2-7, with D tentatively TRBD2 (8 bases). The CDR3 totals 17 residues. The V end was cut by 2 bases, the J end by 4 bases, with 21 bases between. CDR3 nucleotide sequence: TGTGCCAGCAGTTTAAGGGCAGACAGGGTAGCGGGGTACGAGCAGTACTTC. Its translation is CASSLRADRVAGYEQYF.

The chain couples TRBV29-1 to TRBJ1-2, with D unresolved. Trimming removed 5 bases at V and 4 bases at J, with 8 bases between. The germline gives CDR1 SQVTM, CDR2 ANQGSEA. The CDR3 contains 11 residues. The CDR3 nucleotides read TGCAGCGTTTCGGGGAGCTATGGCTACACCTTC. Translating it yields CSVSGSYGYTF.

Only one count was recorded for this clonotype. This sequence joins TRBV20-1 and TRBJ2-3; the match to TRBD2 covers 10 bases. Germline values: CDR1 DFQATT, CDR2 SNEGSKA (reference sequence). With V trimmed by 2 bases and J by 2 bases, 7 bases remained unmatched. CDR3 size: 16 residues. The CDR3 DNA is TGCAGTGCTAGACTCCAGCGGGGGGGCTTCACAGATACGCAGTATTTT. Protein product: CSARLQRGGFTDTQYF.

The rearrangement uses TRBV7-3 and TRBJ1-1; tentative D call: TRBD1 (5 bases). Looked up from germline, CDR1 is SGHTA and CDR2 is FQGTGA. This CDR3 contains 14 residues. Trimming removed 0 bases at V and 6 bases at J, with 11 bases between. CDR3 sequence reads: CASSLTAQGAEAFF. The CDR3 DNA is TGTGCCAGCAGCTTAACGGCTCAGGGCGCTGAAGCTTTCTTT.

The V gene is TRBV7-9, the J gene TRBJ2-7; possibly TRBD1 for D (6 bases). The CDR3 runs 11 residues. The germline CDR1 and CDR2 sequences are SEHNR and FQNEAQ (reference sequence). V lost 9 bases and J lost 1, with 7 bases in between. CDR3 in amino acids: CASQGSYEQYF. CDR3 DNA sequence: TGTGCCAGTCAGGGGTCCTACGAGCAGTACTTC.

The rearrangement links TRBV4-3 to TRBJ2-1; the match to TRBD2 covers 14 bases. Germline V gene data show CDR1 as LGHNA and CDR2 as YSLEER. The CDR3 sequence is 17 residues long. V was pared by 4 bases and J by 3 bases, with 5 bases of the junction left unmatched. CDR3 loop: CASSPGLAGESYNEQFF. CDR3 coding DNA: TGCGCCAGCAGCCCGGGACTAGCGGGGGAGAGCTACAATGAGCAGTTCTTC.

V usage is TRBV2 and J usage is TRBJ1-2; 7 nucleotides align to TRBD1. This CDR3 spans 15 amino acids. Unmatched junction bases numbered 8, after V lost 6 bases and J lost 1 base. Germline V lookup: CDR1 SNHLY, CDR2 FYNNEI. In nucleotides, the CDR3 is TGTGCCAGCAGGGCAGGGACAGCGGTTAACTATGGCTACACCTTC. As protein: CASRAGTAVNYGYTF.

This clonotype was picked up a small number of times. A read error is possible here, since a much larger clone lies one base away. The chain employs TRBV4-1 and TRBJ1-2, with 9 bases aligning to TRBD1. The germline V gene encodes CDR1 MGHRA and CDR2 YSYEKL. After removal of 6 bases from V and 6 bases from J, the junction contained 14 bases not matched to a gene. The CDR3 is 16 residues long. Here the CDR3 DNA reads TGCGCCAGCAGTCAACAGGGGGCCGGATCGGACCATGGCTACACCTTC. The encoded protein is CASSQQGAGSDHGYTF.

A few counts support this clonotype. At one of its ends the junction is not consistent with the germline gene, which may arise from a read error. The genes are TRBV7-7 and TRBJ2-5, with D hard to call. There are 13 residues in the CDR3. Germline-derived CDR1 and CDR2 are SSHAT and FNYEAQ (reference sequence). This chain's CDR3 is CASSRNLQETQYF. As DNA, the CDR3 is TGTGCTAGCAGCAGGAATCTCCAAGAGACCCAGTACTTC.

This chain joins TRBV14 and TRBJ2-1; TRBD2 agrees at 10 bases. Unmatched junction bases numbered 7, after V lost 3 bases and J lost 14 bases. CDR1 SGHDN and CDR2 FVKESK come from the germline V gene. The CDR3 is 13 amino acids. DNA for the CDR3: TGTGCCAGCAGCCAGAGTAGCGGGGGGCCGGAGTTCTTC. This encodes CASSQSSGGPEFF.